This T cell receptor (beta chain) was recovered during a study of blood T cell repertoires in COVID-19. Study-level background: T cells, B-cell-depleted T cells, or PBMCs supplied cDNA or gDNA.

TCRdb's copy holds only in-frame clones and misses some; the assay was immunoSEQ multiplex PCR. Seen here are fewer than 250,000 clones, 88% observed once, and the top ten hold 1% to 1.4%. CDR1 and CDR2 from the germline V gene are SEHNR and FQNEAQ (reference sequence). Germline trimming cut 5 bases from V and 4 bases from J; bases unmatched to any gene: 9. This CDR3 comprises 15 residues. This receptor was taken from a man aged 25-45 years with acute or convalescent COVID-19. The chain recombines TRBV7-9 with TRBJ2-3; 7 bases fit TRBD1. Sequencing was done on a sample of peripheral blood. CDR3 DNA: TGTGCCAGCAGCGAGTCCGGAAGGGGGCCAGATACGCAGTATTTT. It specifies CASSESGRGPDTQYF.